The clone carrying this T cell receptor beta chain was observed a handful of times. CDR3 length: 13 residues. The germline V gene has CDR1 LGHNT and CDR2 FRNRAP. Deletions cut 8 bases from V and 2 bases from J, with 10 bases between. This sample was taken from a study of human T cells and chemical hapten exposure. The time point here: healthy volunteer bleed at 6 weeks. Researchers extracted total RNA from unfractionated whole blood. TCRdb reprocessed the RACE reads with MiXCR, giving one entry per CDR3 protein. The table includes some 78,000 distinct CDR3 sequences, over 8.5% detected once. V gene TRBV12-5 combines with J gene TRBJ2-1; D gene uncertain. The sequenced material came from whole blood. The TCR was taken from a male donor in good health. Some clones in this sample may be carry-over from other donors' samples. The CDR3 bases are TGTGCTAGTTCGGGCCTACCCTACAATGAGCAGTTCTTC. Translating it yields CASSGLPYNEQFF.